The rows below give T cell receptor beta chains drawn from one sample of a study of T cell responses to AZD1222 COVID-19 vaccine. The protocol was immunoSEQ multiplex PCR, while the TCRdb copy is restricted to in-frame clones and leaves out a portion. The sample consists of over 100,000 clones, approximately 91% of them appearing once. The source was peripheral blood, collected on day 0 of AZD1222 vaccination. Every receptor here comes from an adult in good health. Both conserved end residues are part of each CDR3. The D gene is left open where the match is weak. Where a row states a size, it is once, few, many or the class of an expanded clone; other rows omit it.

D gene,CDR3 length,clone size,V gene,J gene,CDR3 protein,CDR3 DNA
-,17,-,TRBV5-4,TRBJ2-4,CASSLAGGTLAKNIQYF,TGTGCCAGCAGCTTGGCCGGGGGGACACTAGCCAAAAACATTCAGTACTTC
TRBD2,15,-,TRBV5-4,TRBJ2-7,CASSPTGRASYEQYF,TGTGCCAGCAGCCCTACCGGGAGGGCCTCCTACGAGCAGTACTTC
-,15,-,TRBV10-1,TRBJ2-1,CASPDRRRSYNEQFF,TGCGCCTCCCCTGATCGGCGGCGCTCCTACAATGAGCAGTTCTTC
TRBD2,15,-,TRBV5-4,TRBJ2-1,CASSPGTSGGGEQFF,TGTGCCAGCAGCCCCGGGACTAGCGGGGGTGGTGAGCAGTTCTTC
TRBD2,14,-,TRBV7-9,TRBJ2-3,CASSLSGVTDTQYF,TGTGCCAGCAGCTTAAGCGGGGTCACAGATACGCAGTATTTT
-,12,-,TRBV7-9,TRBJ2-2,CASSLLSGELFF,TGTGCCAGCAGCTTATTATCAGGGGAGCTGTTTTTT
-,15,-,TRBV18,TRBJ2-4,CASSPLPGPGDIQYF,TGTGCCAGCTCACCACTCCCAGGTCCCGGGGACATTCAGTACTTC
-,14,-,TRBV6-5,TRBJ2-2,CASSYSRVTGELFF,TGTGCCAGCAGTTACTCGAGGGTGACCGGGGAGCTGTTTTTT
-,13,-,TRBV9,TRBJ1-1,CASSVGWISEAFF,TGTGCCAGCAGCGTGGGGTGGATCTCTGAAGCTTTCTTT
-,13,-,TRBV2,TRBJ2-7,CASRRSTAYEQYF,TGTGCCAGCCGAAGGAGCACCGCCTACGAGCAGTACTTC
TRBD1,13,-,TRBV7-9,TRBJ2-7,CASSAGTGREQYF,TGTGCCAGCAGCGCCGGGACAGGGCGCGAGCAGTACTTC
-,14,-,TRBV27,TRBJ2-7,CASSLLGRAGEQYF,TGTGCCAGCAGTTTACTGGGAAGGGCGGGCGAGCAGTACTTC
TRBD1,13,once,TRBV30,TRBJ2-5,CAWSADRGETQYF,TGTGCCTGGAGTGCCGACAGGGGAGAGACCCAGTACTTC
-,16,once,TRBV28,TRBJ2-5,CASSLPGTFIQETQYF,TGTGCCAGCAGTTTACCCGGGACTTTTATACAAGAGACCCAGTACTTC
TRBD1,18,-,TRBV6-2/TRBV6-3,TRBJ1-3,CASSSSYPGTGTGNTIYF,TGTGCCAGCAGTAGTTCCTACCCCGGGACAGGGACTGGAAACACCATATATTTT
TRBD1,14,once,TRBV18,TRBJ2-1,CASSWTGGYNEQFF,TGTGCCAGCTCATGGACAGGGGGCTACAATGAGCAGTTCTTC
TRBD1,14,-,TRBV27,TRBJ1-2,CASRRQGARSGYTF,TGTGCCAGCAGAAGACAGGGGGCAAGGAGTGGCTACACCTTC
TRBD1,15,-,TRBV5-4,TRBJ1-6,CASSPGDRGGSPLHF,TGTGCCAGCAGCCCGGGGGACAGGGGAGGTTCACCCCTCCACTTT
-,14,-,TRBV9,TRBJ1-1,CASSPPGRNTEAFF,TGTGCCAGCAGCCCGCCCGGCAGGAACACTGAAGCTTTCTTT
-,13,-,TRBV30,TRBJ1-3,CAQKGEQGNTIYF,TGTGCCCAAAAGGGGGAACAAGGAAACACCATATATTTT
TRBD2,15,once,TRBV7-9,TRBJ2-5,CASSFLAGFQETQYF,TGTGCCAGCAGCTTTCTAGCGGGGTTCCAAGAGACCCAGTACTTC
-,14,-,TRBV7-3,TRBJ2-7,CASSLGRANYEQYF,TGTGCCAGCAGCTTGGGTAGGGCCAACTACGAGCAGTACTTC
TRBD1,13,-,TRBV5-1,TRBJ2-2,CASSRTGFGELFF,TGCGCCAGCAGCCGGACAGGTTTCGGGGAGCTGTTTTTT
-,15,-,TRBV7-2,TRBJ2-5,CASSSGGAGEETQYF,TGTGCCAGCAGCTCCGGCGGGGCAGGGGAAGAGACCCAGTACTTC
-,17,-,TRBV19,TRBJ2-1,CASTPHPGRSSYNEQFF,TGTGCCAGTACCCCCCACCCTGGGAGGAGCTCCTACAATGAGCAGTTCTTC
-,20,-,TRBV27,TRBJ2-7,CATPGDRGALAGETNYEQYF,TGTGCCACGCCAGGGGACAGGGGGGCACTAGCGGGAGAAACGAACTACGAGCAGTACTTC
-,13,-,TRBV10-3,TRBJ1-4,CAIKGTRGEKLFF,TGTGCCATCAAGGGGACCCGGGGTGAAAAACTGTTTTTT
TRBD2,16,once,TRBV19,TRBJ2-7,CASSVLAGANSYEQYF,TGTGCCAGTAGTGTCCTAGCGGGTGCAAATTCCTACGAGCAGTACTTC
TRBD1,14,-,TRBV3-1/TRBV3-2,TRBJ2-7,CASSSRGRAYEQYF,TGTGCCAGCAGCAGCAGGGGGCGCGCCTACGAGCAGTACTTC
-,16,once,TRBV4-1,TRBJ2-1,CASSQEPLISYNEQFF,TGCGCCAGCAGCCAAGAGCCCCTGATCTCCTACAATGAGCAGTTCTTC
TRBD1,16,-,TRBV19,TRBJ2-1,CASSPSSGTGGNEQFF,TGTGCCAGTAGCCCCTCCTCCGGGACAGGAGGCAATGAGCAGTTCTTC
-,14,-,TRBV11-3,TRBJ2-3,CASSLGQDRETQYF,TGTGCCAGCAGCTTGGGCCAGGACAGAGAAACGCAGTATTTT
TRBD2,15,-,TRBV25-1,TRBJ2-1,CASSEYEGGDNEQFF,TGTGCCAGCAGTGAATACGAGGGAGGGGACAATGAGCAGTTCTTC
TRBD2,15,-,TRBV7-2,TRBJ2-5,CASSLGLAGGETQYF,TGTGCCAGCAGCTTAGGACTAGCGGGAGGAGAGACCCAGTACTTC
-,15,-,TRBV9,TRBJ2-7,CASSTEAGLTYEQYF,TGTGCCAGCAGCACCGAAGCGGGCCTGACCTACGAGCAGTACTTC
TRBD2,14,-,TRBV15,TRBJ2-1,CATSSLTSGGEQFF,TGTGCCACCAGCAGTCTGACTAGCGGCGGTGAGCAGTTCTTC
TRBD2,17,-,TRBV7-6,TRBJ2-7,CASSLGTGGAQRYEQYF,TGTGCCAGCAGCTTAGGGACCGGGGGGGCGCAACGCTACGAGCAGTACTTC
-,14,once,TRBV5-1,TRBJ1-1,CASSMGPMNTEAFF,TGCGCCAGCAGCATGGGACCGATGAACACTGAAGCTTTCTTT
-,12,-,TRBV18,TRBJ2-3,CASSWSGDTQYF,TGTGCCAGCTCATGGAGTGGGGATACGCAGTATTTT
TRBD2,16,once,TRBV28,TRBJ2-1,CASSPPASGRGNEQFF,TGTGCCAGCAGTCCCCCGGCTAGCGGGAGGGGCAATGAGCAGTTCTTC
TRBD1,14,-,TRBV19,TRBJ2-2,CASSRTGDTGELFF,TGTGCCAGTAGTAGGACAGGGGACACCGGGGAGCTGTTTTTT
-,14,-,TRBV28,TRBJ1-2,CASSSVGPGAGYTF,TGTGCCAGCAGTTCCGTAGGCCCGGGGGCTGGCTACACCTTC
-,15,-,TRBV27,TRBJ1-1,CASSPGGEKDTEAFF,TGTGCCAGCAGCCCCGGGGGGGAAAAGGACACTGAAGCTTTCTTT
-,14,-,TRBV5-8,TRBJ1-3,CASSERGRGNTIYF,TGTGCCAGCAGCGAACGGGGCAGGGGAAACACCATATATTTT
-,14,-,TRBV19,TRBJ2-5,CASGHRTDPVTQYF,TGTGCCAGTGGGCACCGGACCGACCCTGTGACCCAGTACTTC
-,12,once,TRBV9,TRBJ2-1,CASSGGTLTQFF,TGTGCCAGCAGCGGAGGGACACTAACGCAGTTCTTC
TRBD2,16,-,TRBV27,TRBJ2-2,CASSLLAGVRTGELFF,TGTGCCAGCAGTTTACTGGCGGGAGTACGTACCGGGGAGCTGTTTTTT